The T cell receptor (beta chain) described here comes from a study of blood T cells in healthy people across ages. Primed by a sample-barcoded 5' primer and a J-beta primer mix, a second PCR proceeded for about 7 to 11 cycles. TCRdb itself ran the 5' RACE reads through MiXCR, one entry per CDR3 protein. The sample includes about 1.8 million distinct CDR3 sequences, around half of them seen just once. The CDR3 is 16 residues long. Germline V CDR1 and CDR2: MNHEY, SVGAGI. The ends lost 6 bases at V and 7 bases at J; junction bases unmatched: 12. The sample taken for sequencing was blood. The receptor was isolated from a woman aged 40 to 55 in good health. This chain links TRBV6-5 with TRBJ2-1, with 10 bases that match TRBD2. In DNA, the CDR3 is TGTGCCAGCAGCCCCTGGCGAGCGGGGGGGCCGAATGAGCAGTTCTTC. It specifies CASSPWRAGGPNEQFF.